One TCR beta chain is described in this entry. The sample belongs to a study of blood T cells in healthy people across ages. This CDR3 is 14 amino acids long. The germline V gene has CDR1 SGHAT and CDR2 FQNNGV. V lost 3 bases and J 7 bases, leaving 13 bases between the germline ends. It was with a sample-barcoded 5' primer and a J-beta primer mix that a second PCR of about 7 to 12 cycles was run. Each CDR3 protein is one row after TCRdb ran MiXCR on the 5' RACE reads. The sample holds over a million distinct CDR3 sequences, around 39% seen once. Sequenced sample: blood. The sequence was obtained from a young woman in good health. The rearrangement uses TRBV11-2 and TRBJ1-5; maybe TRBD1 (6 bases). In DNA form, the CDR3 reads TGTGCCAGCAGCTTGGGCAGGGGCCGGCAGCCCCAGCATTTT. It encodes CASSLGRGRQPQHF.